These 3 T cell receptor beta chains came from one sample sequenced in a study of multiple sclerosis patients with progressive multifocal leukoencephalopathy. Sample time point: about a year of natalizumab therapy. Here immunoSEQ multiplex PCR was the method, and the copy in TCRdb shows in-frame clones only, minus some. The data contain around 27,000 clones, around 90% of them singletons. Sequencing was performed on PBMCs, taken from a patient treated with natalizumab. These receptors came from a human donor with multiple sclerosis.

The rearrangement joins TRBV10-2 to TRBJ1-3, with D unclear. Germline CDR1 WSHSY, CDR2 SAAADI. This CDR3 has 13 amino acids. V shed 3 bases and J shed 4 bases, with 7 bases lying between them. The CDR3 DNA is TGCGCCAGCAGTGAAGGGTTAGGAAACACCATATATTTT. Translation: CASSEGLGNTIYF.

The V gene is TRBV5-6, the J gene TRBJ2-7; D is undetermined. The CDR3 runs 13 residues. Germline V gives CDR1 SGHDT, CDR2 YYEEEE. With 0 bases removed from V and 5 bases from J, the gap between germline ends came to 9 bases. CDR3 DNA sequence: TGTGCCAGCAGCTTGGCAAGCACAAACGAGCAGTACTTC. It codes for CASSLASTNEQYF.

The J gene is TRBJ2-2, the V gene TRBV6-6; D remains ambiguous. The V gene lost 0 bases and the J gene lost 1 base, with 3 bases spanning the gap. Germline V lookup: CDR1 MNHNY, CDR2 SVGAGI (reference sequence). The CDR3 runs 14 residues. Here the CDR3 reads CASSYSRNTGELFF. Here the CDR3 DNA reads TGTGCCAGCAGTTACTCTCGGAACACCGGGGAGCTGTTTTTT.